These T cell receptor beta chains were read from a single sample in a study of human T cells and chemical hapten exposure. TCRdb analysed the RACE reads with MiXCR anew, one entry per CDR3 protein. The sample has about 350,000 distinct CDR3 sequences, under 6.5% seen once. This sample comprised whole blood, obtained in connection with sensitization to the hapten diphenylcyclopropenone (DPC). All receptors come from a woman under 30 with alopecia areata. Some clones in this sample may be carry-over from other donors' samples. Each CDR3 is given with its conserved first and last residue. D genes are given only for firm matches. The size entry is marked missing in some rows and otherwise reads once, few, many or a size class.

>-|-|TRBJ2-7|TRBV27
TGTGCCAGCAGTTCGGCGCGATTCGGATACGAGCAGTACTTC
CASSSARFGYEQYF
>-|-|TRBJ1-2|TRBV7-9
TGTGCCAGCAGTCCCGTGTCAGTATATGGCTACACCTTC
CASSPVSVYGYTF
>-|many|TRBJ1-2|TRBV12-3/TRBV12-4
TGTGCCAGCAGCCCGCGGGAGTCTAACTATGGCTACACCTTC
CASSPRESNYGYTF
>-|few|TRBJ1-4|TRBV2
TGTGCCAGCCTGGCAGGGCGATACCCAGGGGATGAAAAACTGTTTTTT
CASLAGRYPGDEKLFF
>-|-|TRBJ1-1|TRBV6-5
TGTGCCAGCAGTTCTCTAGGGAGGGGGGAGACTGAAGCTTTCTTT
CASSSLGRGETEAFF
>TRBD2|few|TRBJ2-3|TRBV11-3
TGTGCCAGCAGCTCCGGACTAGCGGGGGGCATAAGCACAGATACGCAGTATTTT
CASSSGLAGGISTDTQYF
>TRBD2|few|TRBJ2-7|TRBV20-1
TGCAGTGCCGCATCCCCGGGACTAGCGGGTACCTACGAGCAGTACTTC
CSAASPGLAGTYEQYF
>-|many|TRBJ1-6|TRBV7-6
TGTGCCAGCAGCTTATCAACAGTCAGAAATTCACCCCTCCACTTT
CASSLSTVRNSPLHF
>TRBD2|many|TRBJ2-2|TRBV7-2
TGTGCCAGCAGCTTAGGGGGAGGGTACCCGAACACCGGGGAGCTGTTTTTT
CASSLGGGYPNTGELFF
>-|once|TRBJ1-2|TRBV19
TGTGCCAGTAGTATGGGGGACAACGCTAACTATGGCTACACCTTC
CASSMGDNANYGYTF
>TRBD1|-|TRBJ2-3|TRBV9
TGTGCCAGCAGCGCAGGGGGTTATGGCACAGATACGCAGTATTTT
CASSAGGYGTDTQYF
>-|-|TRBJ2-1|TRBV20-1
TGCAGTGCAAGAAGAGGCGTCTACGATGAGCAGTTCTTC
CSARRGVYDEQFF
>-|many|TRBJ1-5|TRBV5-6
TGTGCCAGCAGCTCGGGTCTTTACAATCAGCCCCAGCATTTT
CASSSGLYNQPQHF
>-|-|TRBJ1-5|TRBV20-1
TGCAGTGCTAGTTGGGACCGGAATCAGCCCCAGCATTTT
CSASWDRNQPQHF
>-|many|TRBJ2-2|TRBV6-5
TGTGCCAGCAGTTCCGGGGCCCTCGTGGTGGACAACACCGGGGAGCTGTTTTTT
CASSSGALVVDNTGELFF
>TRBD1|-|TRBJ1-4|TRBV19
TGTGCCAGTAGTATGGCAGTGGCAGGGGGACAGAGTGAAAAACTGTTTTTT
CASSMAVAGGQSEKLFF
>TRBD2|many|TRBJ2-5|TRBV6-1
TGTGCCAGCAGTGTATTGTCTAGCGGGGGGAAGGAGACCCAGTACTTC
CASSVLSSGGKETQYF
>-|few|TRBJ2-3|TRBV7-6
TGTGCCAGCAGCCCTTCCCGGGCGGGGGCGGGCACAGATACGCAGTATTTT
CASSPSRAGAGTDTQYF
>-|few|TRBJ1-6|TRBV2
TGTGCCAGCAGGGACCGGACGCCCAATTCACCCCTCCACTTT
CASRDRTPNSPLHF
>-|-|TRBJ2-1|TRBV6-1
TGTGCCAGCAGTGAACAGGGCTCCTACAATGAGCAGTTCTTC
CASSEQGSYNEQFF
>-|few|TRBJ2-1|TRBV6-2/TRBV6-3
TGTGCCAGCAGTTACGGGGGCAATGAGCAGTTCTTC
CASSYGGNEQFF
>-|-|TRBJ2-7|TRBV9
TGTGCCAGCAGCGTCCGGACGGACTCCTACGAGCAGTACTTC
CASSVRTDSYEQYF
>-|-|TRBJ2-3|TRBV4-1
TGCGCCAGCAGCCAAGATTTTAAGGGCGGAGGGGCCGATACGCAGTATTTT
CASSQDFKGGGADTQYF
>-|few|TRBJ2-7|TRBV5-1
TGCGCCAGCAGCTTGCGACCCGGAGGGCCCGAGCAGTACTTC
CASSLRPGGPEQYF
>TRBD1|-|TRBJ2-7|TRBV4-1
TGCGCCAGCAGCACCAAGCCCGGGACAGGAGTCATATACGAGCAGTACTTC
CASSTKPGTGVIYEQYF
>-|many|TRBJ2-4|TRBV25-1
TGTGCCAGCAGTGAAGGTGGAGGCATTCAGTACTTC
CASSEGGGIQYF
>-|many|TRBJ1-1|TRBV29-1
TGCAGCGTTGGCAGCCAGGTAGTTAACACTGAAGCTTTCTTT
CSVGSQVVNTEAFF
>-|-|TRBJ1-6|TRBV6-2/TRBV6-3
TGTGCCAGCAGTTACCCCCCAGAGGGGTCTTCCGGCTCACCCCTCCACTTT
CASSYPPEGSSGSPLHF
>-|-|TRBJ1-6|TRBV16
TGTGCCAGCAGCCGGAGGCGCAATTCACCCCTCCACTTT
CASSRRRNSPLHF
>TRBD1|many|TRBJ1-5|TRBV3-1
TGTGCCAGCAGCCAAAACCAGGGGGTGAATCAGCCCCAGCATTTT
CASSQNQGVNQPQHF
>TRBD1|few|TRBJ1-4|TRBV6-1
TGTGCCAGTTATGACAGGGCAACTAATGAAAAACTGTTTTTT
CASYDRATNEKLFF
>-|few|TRBJ1-2|TRBV7-2
TGTGCCAGCAGCTTAGCAGACGCTTATGGCTACACCTTC
CASSLADAYGYTF
>-|few|TRBJ1-5|TRBV7-2
TGTGCCAGCAGCTTAATGGGGACGGCTAGCAATCAGCCCCAGCATTTT
CASSLMGTASNQPQHF
>TRBD2|few|TRBJ2-7|TRBV20-1
TGCAGTGCCCCGGCAGCGGGGCTATCCTACGAGCAGTACTTC
CSAPAAGLSYEQYF
>TRBD1|many|TRBJ1-4|TRBV7-2
TGTGCCAGCAGCTTATCGACAGGGCCTAATGAAAAACTGTTTTTT
CASSLSTGPNEKLFF
>-|many|TRBJ1-2|TRBV18
TGTGCCAGCTCAGCGCGGACAGCCAACTATGGCTACACCTTC
CASSARTANYGYTF
>-|many|TRBJ1-5|TRBV15
TGTGCCACCAGCGTTCGCCCAGGTTACAATCAGCCCCAGCATTTT
CATSVRPGYNQPQHF
>-|-|TRBJ1-1|TRBV10-3
TGTGCCATCAGTGAATGGGATTATGAAGCTTTCTTT
CAISEWDYEAFF
>-|-|TRBJ2-3|TRBV6-2/TRBV6-3
TGTGCCAGCAGTTACTCGACCGTGACAGATACGCAGTATTTT
CASSYSTVTDTQYF
>-|many|TRBJ1-6|TRBV12-3/TRBV12-4
TGTGCCAGCAGTTCGGAGGGGGGTATGAATTCACCCCTCCACTTT
CASSSEGGMNSPLHF
>-|many|TRBJ1-6|TRBV4-3
TGCGCCAGCAGCCAGCAGGCGATAGATAATTCACCCCTCCACTTT
CASSQQAIDNSPLHF
>-|-|TRBJ2-5|TRBV5-1
TGCGCCAGCAGCTTGAAACAGGTCCAAGAGACCCAGTACTTC
CASSLKQVQETQYF
>-|few|TRBJ2-1|TRBV7-9
TGTGCCAGCAGCCCACAAACCCCTCGCGGGCCTCAGTTCTTC
CASSPQTPRGPQFF
>TRBD1|many|TRBJ1-1|TRBV5-1
TGCGCCAGCAGCCGGACAGGGAGGGCCATGAACACTGAAGCTTTCTTT
CASSRTGRAMNTEAFF
>TRBD1|many|TRBJ2-2|TRBV11-1
TGTGCCAGCAGCTTAACAGGGGCCGGCACCGGGGAGCTGTTTTTT
CASSLTGAGTGELFF
>-|-|TRBJ2-1|TRBV13
TGTGCCAGCAGTCGGAGGCTGCCCTACAATGAGCAGTTCTTC
CASSRRLPYNEQFF
>TRBD2|many|TRBJ2-3|TRBV6-2/TRBV6-3
TGTGCCACCGATAGCGGGATCGCAGATACGCAGTATTTT
CATDSGIADTQYF
>TRBD2|few|TRBJ2-3|TRBV5-1
TGCGCCAGCAGCGCCTCCGGGACTAGCGGGGGAGGAGATACGCAGTATTTT
CASSASGTSGGGDTQYF
>-|many|TRBJ1-1|TRBV6-2/TRBV6-3
TGTGCCAGCAGTCATTTCAACACTGAAGCTTTCTTT
CASSHFNTEAFF
>TRBD2|many|TRBJ2-3|TRBV6-1
TGTGCCAGCAGCCCCTCTAGCGGGGGTGGGGATACGCAGTATTTT
CASSPSSGGGDTQYF
>TRBD2|once|TRBJ2-1|TRBV12-3/TRBV12-4
TGTGCCAGCAGTGCCGGGACTAGCGGGCTTCTCAAGACCTACAATGAGCAGTTCTTC
CASSAGTSGLLKTYNEQFF
>-|few|TRBJ1-2|TRBV7-9
TGTGCCAGCAGCTTAGAAGGCCCACTTTCTTCTAACTATGGCTACACCTTC
CASSLEGPLSSNYGYTF
>TRBD1|many|TRBJ1-1|TRBV28
TGTGCCAGCAGTTTATTCACTCAGGGGGTCACTGAAGCTTTCTTT
CASSLFTQGVTEAFF
>-|few|TRBJ1-2|TRBV4-1
TGCGCCAGCAGCCAAGATGTGGGGGACTACACCTTC
CASSQDVGDYTF
>-|-|TRBJ1-2|TRBV12-3/TRBV12-4
TGTGCCAGCAGCCCCACCAGGGTCTATGGCTACACCTTC
CASSPTRVYGYTF